The rows below give T cell receptor beta chains drawn from one sample of a study of T cell responses to AZD1222 COVID-19 vaccine. Using immunoSEQ multiplex PCR, the repertoire was profiled, and TCRdb retains in-frame clones only, with some absent. The sample includes 150,000 to 200,000 clones, about nine tenths of them seen just once. The sequencing used peripheral blood, collected 28 days after the second AZD1222 dose. The receptor source for this set is an adult who received the AZD1222 COVID-19 vaccine. The CDR3 runs from the conserved cysteine through the conserved F or W. D genes are given only for firm matches. Size tells how often a clone was seen (once, few, many) or the class of an expanded clone, and some rows leave it out.

j_gene: TRBJ1-6; abundance: -; v_gene: TRBV7-2; d_gene: -; CDR3aa: CASSAPSGVLWRSPLHF; CDR3nt: TGTGCCAGCAGCGCCCCCTCCGGGGTTCTTTGGCGCTCACCCCTCCACTTT
j_gene: TRBJ2-3; abundance: -; v_gene: TRBV19; d_gene: TRBD1; CDR3aa: CASSVTGAHTDTQYF; CDR3nt: TGTGCCAGTAGTGTCACAGGGGCCCACACAGATACGCAGTATTTT
j_gene: TRBJ2-7; abundance: -; v_gene: TRBV19; d_gene: -; CDR3aa: CASSPGTSYEQYF; CDR3nt: TGTGCCAGTAGTCCCGGGACATCCTACGAGCAGTACTTC
j_gene: TRBJ2-3; abundance: -; v_gene: TRBV5-6; d_gene: -; CDR3aa: CASSFRLSDTDTQYF; CDR3nt: TGTGCCAGCAGCTTCCGGTTATCTGACACAGATACGCAGTATTTT
j_gene: TRBJ2-2; abundance: -; v_gene: TRBV6-5; d_gene: -; CDR3aa: CASRSETGELFF; CDR3nt: TGTGCCAGCAGATCGGAGACCGGGGAGCTGTTTTTT
j_gene: TRBJ1-6; abundance: few; v_gene: TRBV5-4; d_gene: -; CDR3aa: CASSLGARGSYNSPLHF; CDR3nt: TGTGCCAGCAGCTTGGGAGCCAGGGGCTCCTATAATTCACCCCTCCACTTT
j_gene: TRBJ1-5; abundance: -; v_gene: TRBV29-1; d_gene: TRBD1; CDR3aa: CSVGTGVNQPQHF; CDR3nt: TGCAGCGTTGGGACAGGCGTTAATCAGCCCCAGCATTTT
j_gene: TRBJ2-3; abundance: -; v_gene: TRBV7-2; d_gene: TRBD2; CDR3aa: CASSLTSGGGAGTQYF; CDR3nt: TGTGCCAGCAGCTTGACTAGCGGGGGGGGCGCGGGTACGCAGTATTTT
j_gene: TRBJ2-7; abundance: -; v_gene: TRBV6-6; d_gene: -; CDR3aa: CASSYGAGGTYEQYF; CDR3nt: TGTGCCAGCAGTTACGGGGCAGGGGGGACCTACGAGCAGTACTTC
j_gene: TRBJ2-5; abundance: -; v_gene: TRBV11-2; d_gene: -; CDR3aa: CASSYPSGQGRKETQYF; CDR3nt: TGTGCCAGCAGCTATCCCTCGGGGCAGGGTAGAAAAGAGACCCAGTACTTC
j_gene: TRBJ1-3; abundance: -; v_gene: TRBV6-5; d_gene: -; CDR3aa: CASSSLTDSGNTIYF; CDR3nt: TGTGCCAGCAGCAGCCTGACGGACTCTGGAAACACCATATATTTT
j_gene: TRBJ2-7; abundance: -; v_gene: TRBV11-2; d_gene: -; CDR3aa: CASSLDLFGSYEQYF; CDR3nt: TGTGCCAGCAGCTTAGATCTTTTCGGATCCTACGAGCAGTACTTC
j_gene: TRBJ2-2; abundance: -; v_gene: TRBV27; d_gene: -; CDR3aa: CASITNTGELFF; CDR3nt: TGTGCCAGCATCACTAACACCGGGGAGCTGTTTTTT
j_gene: TRBJ2-3; abundance: -; v_gene: TRBV7-9; d_gene: -; CDR3aa: CASSLEGGFTDTQYF; CDR3nt: TGTGCCAGCAGCTTAGAGGGGGGATTCACAGATACGCAGTATTTT